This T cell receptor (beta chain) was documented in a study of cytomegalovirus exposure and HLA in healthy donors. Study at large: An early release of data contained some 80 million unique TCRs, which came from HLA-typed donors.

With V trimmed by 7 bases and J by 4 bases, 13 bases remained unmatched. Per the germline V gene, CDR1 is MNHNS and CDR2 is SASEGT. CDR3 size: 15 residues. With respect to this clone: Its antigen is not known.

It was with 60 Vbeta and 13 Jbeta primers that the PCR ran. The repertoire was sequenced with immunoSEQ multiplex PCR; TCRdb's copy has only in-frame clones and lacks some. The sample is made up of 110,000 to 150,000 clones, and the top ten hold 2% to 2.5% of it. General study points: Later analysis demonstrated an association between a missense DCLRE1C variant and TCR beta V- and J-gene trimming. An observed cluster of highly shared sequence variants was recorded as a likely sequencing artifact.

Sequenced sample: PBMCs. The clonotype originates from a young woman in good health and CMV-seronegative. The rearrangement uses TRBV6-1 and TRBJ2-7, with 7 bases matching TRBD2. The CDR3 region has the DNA TGTGCCAGCATTCCTAACCCTGATAGCGGGTACGAGCAGTACTTC. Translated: CASIPNPDSGYEQYF.